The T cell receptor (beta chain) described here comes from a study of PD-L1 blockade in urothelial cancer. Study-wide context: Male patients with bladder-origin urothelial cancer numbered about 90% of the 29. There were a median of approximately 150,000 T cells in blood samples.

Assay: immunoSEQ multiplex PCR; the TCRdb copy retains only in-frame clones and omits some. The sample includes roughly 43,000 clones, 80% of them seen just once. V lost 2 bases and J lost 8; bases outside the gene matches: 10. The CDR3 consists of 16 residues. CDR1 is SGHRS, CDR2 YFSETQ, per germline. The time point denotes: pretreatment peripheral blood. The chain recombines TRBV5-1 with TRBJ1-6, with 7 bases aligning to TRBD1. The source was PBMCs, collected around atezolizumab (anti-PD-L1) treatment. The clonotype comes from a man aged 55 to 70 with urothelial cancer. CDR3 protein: CASSLIPGQPHSPLHF. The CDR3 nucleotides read TGCGCCAGCAGCTTAATACCGGGACAGCCGCATTCACCCCTCCACTTT.